These T cell receptor beta chains were read from a single sample in a study of T cell responses to AZD1222 COVID-19 vaccine. Some clones are missing from TCRdb's copy, which holds only in-frame ones; the method was immunoSEQ multiplex PCR. The profile covers roughly 140,000 clones, with 75% to 90% appearing a single time and about 1.5% taken by the ten largest. The sample was peripheral blood, taken on day 0 of AZD1222 vaccination. Receptors were obtained from an adult in good health. The CDR3 runs from the conserved cysteine through the conserved F or W. Each record gives: V gene, CDR3 protein.

v_gene: TRBV7-2; CDR3aa: CASSLARTGEGGYTF
v_gene: TRBV11-2; CDR3aa: CASSSPPPKGPLYNEQFF
v_gene: TRBV5-6; CDR3aa: CATMPRADAYNEQFF
v_gene: TRBV6-5; CDR3aa: CATSTGTENQPQHF
v_gene: TRBV28; CDR3aa: CASSLGGRALDTQYF
v_gene: TRBV7-9; CDR3aa: CASSLGTNTEAFF
v_gene: TRBV6-2/TRBV6-3; CDR3aa: CASSELAGGGYEQYF
v_gene: TRBV6-5; CDR3aa: CASSSNGNTIYF
v_gene: TRBV15; CDR3aa: CATSRDRDRGTGYGYTF
v_gene: TRBV5-4; CDR3aa: CASTNAIGTGAQGSYEQYF
v_gene: TRBV4-2; CDR3aa: CASSQKREGTDTQYF
v_gene: TRBV7-8; CDR3aa: CASSTTPAGTYGYTF
v_gene: TRBV12-5; CDR3aa: CASGLLTGGSNQPQHF
v_gene: TRBV16; CDR3aa: CASSQRQGNSPLHF
v_gene: TRBV15; CDR3aa: CATSRGPLSPRYGYTF
v_gene: TRBV7-9; CDR3aa: CASSPPFRTSTDTQYF